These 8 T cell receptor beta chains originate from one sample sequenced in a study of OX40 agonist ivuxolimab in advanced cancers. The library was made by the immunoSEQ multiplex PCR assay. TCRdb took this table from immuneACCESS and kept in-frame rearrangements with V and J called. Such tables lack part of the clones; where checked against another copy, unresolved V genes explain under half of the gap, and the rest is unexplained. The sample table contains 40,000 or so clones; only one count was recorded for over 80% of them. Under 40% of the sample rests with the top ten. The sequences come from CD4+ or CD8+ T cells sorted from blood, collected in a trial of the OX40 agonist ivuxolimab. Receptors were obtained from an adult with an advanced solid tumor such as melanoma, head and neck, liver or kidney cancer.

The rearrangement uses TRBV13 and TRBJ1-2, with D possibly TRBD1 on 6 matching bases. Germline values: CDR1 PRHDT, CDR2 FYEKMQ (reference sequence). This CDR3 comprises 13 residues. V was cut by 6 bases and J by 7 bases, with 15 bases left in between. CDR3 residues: CASSTTGMGGYTF. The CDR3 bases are TGTGCCAGCAGTACCACAGGGATGGGTGGCTACACCTTC.

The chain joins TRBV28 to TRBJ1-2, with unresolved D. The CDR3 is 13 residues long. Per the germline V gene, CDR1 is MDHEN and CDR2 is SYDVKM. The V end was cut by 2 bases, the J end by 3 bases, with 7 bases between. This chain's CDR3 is CASSLQLYYGYTF. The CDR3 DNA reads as TGTGCCAGCAGTTTACAGCTTTACTATGGCTACACCTTC.

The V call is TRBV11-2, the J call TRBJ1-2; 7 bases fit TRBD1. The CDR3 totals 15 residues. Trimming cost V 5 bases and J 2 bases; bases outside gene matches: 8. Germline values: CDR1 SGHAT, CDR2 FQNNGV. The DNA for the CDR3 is TGTGCCAGCAGCCATTATGCGGGACAGAACTATGGCTACACCTTC. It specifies CASSHYAGQNYGYTF.

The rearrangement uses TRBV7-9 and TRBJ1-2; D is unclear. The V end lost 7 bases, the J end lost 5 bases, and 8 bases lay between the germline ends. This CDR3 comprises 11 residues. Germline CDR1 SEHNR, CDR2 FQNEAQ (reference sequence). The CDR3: CASTSGYGYTF. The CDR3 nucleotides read TGTGCCAGCACCAGTGGTTATGGCTACACCTTC. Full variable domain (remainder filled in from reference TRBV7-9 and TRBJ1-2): DTGVSQNPRHKITKRGQNVTFRCDPISEHNRLYWYRQTLGQGPEFLTYFQNEAQLEKSRLLSDRFSAERPKGSFSTLEIQRTEQGDSAMYLCASTSGYGYTFGSGTRLTVV.

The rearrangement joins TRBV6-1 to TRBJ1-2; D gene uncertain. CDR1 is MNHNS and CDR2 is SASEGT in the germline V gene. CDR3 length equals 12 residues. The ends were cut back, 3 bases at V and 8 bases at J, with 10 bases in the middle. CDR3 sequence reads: CASSESRSGYTF. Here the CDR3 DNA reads TGTGCCAGCAGTGAGAGCCGTAGCGGCTACACCTTC.

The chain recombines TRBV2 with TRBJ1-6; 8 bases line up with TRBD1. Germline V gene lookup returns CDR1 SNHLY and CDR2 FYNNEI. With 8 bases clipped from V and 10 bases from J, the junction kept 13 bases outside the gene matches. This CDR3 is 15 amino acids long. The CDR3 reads CASGVGQGALSPLHF. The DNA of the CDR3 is TGTGCCAGCGGAGTCGGGCAGGGGGCGCTATCACCCCTCCACTTT.

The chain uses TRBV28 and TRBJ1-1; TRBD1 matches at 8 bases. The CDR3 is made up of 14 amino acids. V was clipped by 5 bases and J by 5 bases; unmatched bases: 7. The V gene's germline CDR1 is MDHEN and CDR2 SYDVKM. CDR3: CASSPGTGGTEAFF. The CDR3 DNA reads TGTGCCAGCAGTCCGGGGACAGGCGGTACTGAAGCTTTCTTT.

The CDR3 loop reads CASSPRDGVFGGYTF. In DNA form, the CDR3 reads TGCGCCAGCAGCCCTCGAGATGGGGTATTCGGCGGCTACACCTTC. The chain recombines TRBV4-1 with TRBJ1-2; D gene ambiguous. The CDR3 is 15 amino acids. Trimming removed 4 bases from V and 8 bases from J, with 20 bases in between. CDR1 is MGHRA and CDR2 is YSYEKL in the germline V gene.